A few counts support the clone carrying this TCR beta chain. Its matching antigen is unknown. These data are taken from a study of cytomegalovirus exposure and HLA in healthy donors. Study-level findings and limits: Under in vitro conditions, three CMV-associated chains were confirmed as specific for CMV antigens. TCR clusters originating in the first cohort tended to co-occur in the 120 validation repertoires, according to a later analysis. The classifier reportedly diagnosed cytomegalovirus status with high specificity and sensitivity.

Only in-frame clones appear in the TCRdb table, and some are missing; sequencing was by immunoSEQ multiplex PCR. The sample includes roughly 130,000 clones, approximately 91% seen only once; the top ten take about 1.5%. The length of the CDR3 is 13 residues. After removal of 3 bases from V and 6 bases from J, the junction contained 1 base not matched to a gene. Germline lookup yields CDR1 LGHNT and CDR2 FRNRAP. The validation cohort, a group of around 120 subjects, included the donors and was separate from the approximately 700-subject first cohort. The sequencing input was PBMCs. This sequence originates from a man younger than 40 in good health and CMV-seronegative. V and J are TRBV12-5 and TRBJ2-7; 11 positions agree with TRBD2. The CDR3 loop is CASGFGLAGEQYF. The CDR3, as DNA: TGTGCTAGTGGTTTCGGACTAGCGGGCGAGCAGTACTTC.